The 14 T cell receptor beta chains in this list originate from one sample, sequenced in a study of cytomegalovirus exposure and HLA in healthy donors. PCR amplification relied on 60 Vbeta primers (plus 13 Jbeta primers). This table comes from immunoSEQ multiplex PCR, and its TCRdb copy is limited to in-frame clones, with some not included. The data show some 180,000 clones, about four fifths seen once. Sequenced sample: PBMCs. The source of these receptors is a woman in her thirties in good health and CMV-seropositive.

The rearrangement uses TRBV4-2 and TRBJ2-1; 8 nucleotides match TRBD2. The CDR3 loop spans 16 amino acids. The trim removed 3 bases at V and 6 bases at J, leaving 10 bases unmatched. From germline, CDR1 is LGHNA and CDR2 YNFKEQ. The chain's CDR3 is CASSHVSSGSFNEQFF. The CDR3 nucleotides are TGTGCCAGCAGCCACGTCTCTAGCGGGTCGTTCAATGAGCAGTTCTTC.

The CDR3 sequence is CASSLHSGEAGELFF. For the CDR3, the DNA is TGTGCCAGCAGCCTGCACAGCGGGGAGGCCGGGGAGCTGTTTTTT. V and J are TRBV4-2 and TRBJ2-2; 7 nucleotides agree with TRBD2. In germline, CDR1 is LGHNA, CDR2 YNFKEQ. This CDR3 spans 15 amino acids. Trimming took 4 bases from V and 6 from J; bases not matched to a gene: 8.

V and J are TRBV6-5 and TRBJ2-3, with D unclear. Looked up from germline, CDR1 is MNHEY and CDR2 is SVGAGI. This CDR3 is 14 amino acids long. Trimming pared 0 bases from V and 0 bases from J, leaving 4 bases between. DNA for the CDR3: TGTGCCAGCAGTTACTCAACTAGCACAGATACGCAGTATTTT. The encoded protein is CASSYSTSTDTQYF.

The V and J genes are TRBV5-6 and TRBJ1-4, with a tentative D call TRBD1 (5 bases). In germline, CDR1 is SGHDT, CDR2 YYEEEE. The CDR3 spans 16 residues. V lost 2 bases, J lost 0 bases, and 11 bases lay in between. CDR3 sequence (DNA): TGTGCCAGCAGCTTAAACGGGGGGGCAACTAATGAAAAACTGTTTTTT. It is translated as CASSLNGGATNEKLFF.

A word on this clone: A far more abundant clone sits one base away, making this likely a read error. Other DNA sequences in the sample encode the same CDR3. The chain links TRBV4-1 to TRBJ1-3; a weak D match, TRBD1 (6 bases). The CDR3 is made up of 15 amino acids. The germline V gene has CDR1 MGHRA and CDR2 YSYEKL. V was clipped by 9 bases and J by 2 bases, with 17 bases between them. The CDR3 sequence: CARCDGGGAGNTIYF. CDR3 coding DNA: TGCGCCAGGTGCGACGGGGGGGGCGCTGGAAACACCATATATTTT.

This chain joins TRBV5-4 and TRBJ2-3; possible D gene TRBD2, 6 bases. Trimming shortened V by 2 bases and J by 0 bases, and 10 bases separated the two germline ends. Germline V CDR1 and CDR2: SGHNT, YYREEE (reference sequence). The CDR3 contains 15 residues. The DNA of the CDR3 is TGTGCCAGCAGCTTTGGAGGGAGGAGCACAGATACGCAGTATTTT. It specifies CASSFGGRSTDTQYF.

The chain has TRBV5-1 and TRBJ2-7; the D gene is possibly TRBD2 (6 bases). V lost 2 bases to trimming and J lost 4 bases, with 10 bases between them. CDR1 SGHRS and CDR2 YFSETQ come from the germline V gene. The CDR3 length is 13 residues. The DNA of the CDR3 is TGCGCCAGCAGCTTTGGAGGAGGGTACGAGCAGTACTTC. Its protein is CASSFGGGYEQYF.

The CDR3 nucleotides are TGTGCCAGCAAAACTTCAGGGGGGAACTATGGCTACACCTTC. Translated, it gives CASKTSGGNYGYTF. The rearrangement uses TRBV2 and TRBJ1-2; TRBD1 matches 7 bases. Germline assignment: CDR1 SNHLY and CDR2 FYNNEI. Germline trimming cut 7 bases from V and 2 bases from J; bases unmatched to any gene: 7. The length of the CDR3 is 14 residues.

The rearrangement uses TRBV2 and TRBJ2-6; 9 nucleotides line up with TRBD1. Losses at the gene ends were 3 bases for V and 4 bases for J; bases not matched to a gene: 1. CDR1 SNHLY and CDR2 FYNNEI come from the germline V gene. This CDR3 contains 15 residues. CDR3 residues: CASSETGGGANVLTF. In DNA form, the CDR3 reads TGTGCCAGCAGTGAGACAGGGGGAGGGGCCAACGTCCTGACTTTC.

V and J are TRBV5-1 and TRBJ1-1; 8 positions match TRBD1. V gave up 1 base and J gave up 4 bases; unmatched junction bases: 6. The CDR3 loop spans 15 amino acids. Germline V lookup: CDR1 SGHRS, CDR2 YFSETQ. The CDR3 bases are TGCGCCAGCAGCTTGACCGGACAGGGAGCCACTGAAGCTTTCTTT. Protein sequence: CASSLTGQGATEAFF.

The CDR3 is CASSSSRGTGNTIYF. For the CDR3, the DNA is TGTGCCAGCTCTTCCTCCAGGGGTACCGGAAACACCATATATTTT. The V call is TRBV18, the J call TRBJ1-3, with TRBD1 as a possible D gene (6 bases). The CDR3 is made up of 15 amino acids. The V gene's germline CDR1 is KGHSH and CDR2 LQKENI. The V gene lost 6 bases and the J gene lost 4 bases, with 16 bases spanning the gap.

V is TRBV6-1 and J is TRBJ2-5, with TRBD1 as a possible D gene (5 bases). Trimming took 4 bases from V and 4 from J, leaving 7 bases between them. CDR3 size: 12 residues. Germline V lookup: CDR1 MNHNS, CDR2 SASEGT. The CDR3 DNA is TGTGCCAGCAGTGGACAGTCAGAGACCCAGTACTTC. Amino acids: CASSGQSETQYF.

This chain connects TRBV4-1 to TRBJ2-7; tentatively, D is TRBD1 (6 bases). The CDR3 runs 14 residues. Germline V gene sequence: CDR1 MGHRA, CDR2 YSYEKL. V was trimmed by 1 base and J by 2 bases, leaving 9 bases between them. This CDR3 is CASSQVTGPYEQYF. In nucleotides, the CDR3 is TGCGCCAGCAGCCAAGTCACAGGGCCCTACGAGCAGTACTTC.

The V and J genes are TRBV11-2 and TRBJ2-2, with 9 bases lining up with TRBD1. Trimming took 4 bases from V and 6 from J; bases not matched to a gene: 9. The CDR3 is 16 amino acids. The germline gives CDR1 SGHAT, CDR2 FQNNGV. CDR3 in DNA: TGTGCCAGCAGCTCCGACCGGGACAGGGTTGCCGGGGAGCTGTTTTTT. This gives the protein CASSSDRDRVAGELFF.